This T cell receptor beta chain was identified during a study of control samples from healthy donors and cancer patients. Produced via immunoSEQ multiplex PCR; TCRdb's table is partial and in-frame only. Of just over 80,000 clones in the sample, 90% to 95% were seen once. The J segment lost 4 bases and the V segment lost 4 bases, leaving 13 bases of the junction unmatched. The CDR3 is 18 amino acids. Germline lookup yields CDR1 MDHEN and CDR2 SYDVKM. The rearrangement joins TRBV28 to TRBJ2-2; TRBD1 aligns across 9 bases. Sequenced sample: blood. The TCR comes from a woman aged 18 to 35 in good health. CDR3 nucleotides: TGTGCCAGCAGTTCGCCGGGACAGGGATGGCGAGGCACCGGGGAGCTGTTTTTT. Encoded protein: CASSSPGQGWRGTGELFF.